The rows below give T cell receptor beta chains drawn from one sample of a study of blood T cells in healthy people across ages. TCRdb called the 5' RACE reads again in MiXCR, with one record for every CDR3 protein. The top ten hold 7.7% of the sample, which has around 1.7 million distinct CDR3 sequences, approximately 28% seen once. The sample consisted of blood. These receptors all come from a woman in her 30s in good health. The conserved cysteine and the conserved F or W are not part of the CDR3 here. The order of the fields is V gene, J gene, CDR3 protein.

v_gene: TRBV10-3
j_gene: TRBJ2-7
CDR3aa: AISEASGKYEQY

v_gene: TRBV11-2
j_gene: TRBJ1-2
CDR3aa: ASTLLGQGNYGYT

v_gene: TRBV6-6
j_gene: TRBJ2-1
CDR3aa: TSSYAPGYEQF

v_gene: TRBV7-8
j_gene: TRBJ2-7
CDR3aa: ASGLGGGGPYEQY

v_gene: TRBV20-1
j_gene: TRBJ2-5
CDR3aa: SAPSGGAGGPGETQY

v_gene: TRBV29-1
j_gene: TRBJ1-2
CDR3aa: SGTVGWDGYT

v_gene: TRBV20-1
j_gene: TRBJ2-7
CDR3aa: SARGSLGYEQY

v_gene: TRBV7-2
j_gene: TRBJ2-5
CDR3aa: ASRSDGRTQY

v_gene: TRBV11-2
j_gene: TRBJ2-7
CDR3aa: AIRIRGGEQY

v_gene: TRBV14
j_gene: TRBJ2-1
CDR3aa: ASSQDPWGYSRLNEQF

v_gene: TRBV20-1
j_gene: TRBJ2-1
CDR3aa: SARGGSSGRDYNEQF

v_gene: TRBV6-4
j_gene: TRBJ2-1
CDR3aa: ASSGQGGNNEQF

v_gene: TRBV7-9
j_gene: TRBJ2-1
CDR3aa: ASSSNTASDDSYNEQF

v_gene: TRBV7-9
j_gene: TRBJ2-3
CDR3aa: AGSLVLRSTDTQY

v_gene: TRBV7-2
j_gene: TRBJ2-3
CDR3aa: ASSRAGVQTDTQY

v_gene: TRBV7-2
j_gene: TRBJ2-7
CDR3aa: ASSLGTANVGFYEQY

v_gene: TRBV28
j_gene: TRBJ1-2
CDR3aa: ASSTESFGYT

v_gene: TRBV20-1
j_gene: TRBJ2-3
CDR3aa: SAYSGSTDTQY

v_gene: TRBV12-3/TRBV12-4
j_gene: TRBJ2-5
CDR3aa: ASSRDLTQY

v_gene: TRBV27
j_gene: TRBJ2-7
CDR3aa: ASSRDLTYEQY

v_gene: TRBV20-1
j_gene: TRBJ2-7
CDR3aa: SASPATSREGLEQY

v_gene: TRBV28
j_gene: TRBJ2-5
CDR3aa: ASSITGRKETQY

v_gene: TRBV12-3/TRBV12-4
j_gene: TRBJ1-2
CDR3aa: ASSLGDNSFYGYT

v_gene: TRBV20-1
j_gene: TRBJ2-3
CDR3aa: SARGGEGTDTQY

v_gene: TRBV7-2
j_gene: TRBJ2-3
CDR3aa: AGSLRTGTDTQY

v_gene: TRBV24-1
j_gene: TRBJ1-3
CDR3aa: ATSDPDRAGNTIY

v_gene: TRBV20-1
j_gene: TRBJ1-2
CDR3aa: SARERGNYGYT

v_gene: TRBV11-2
j_gene: TRBJ1-5
CDR3aa: ASSLGARDQSNQPQH

v_gene: TRBV10-3
j_gene: TRBJ2-5
CDR3aa: AISSGSSEETQY

v_gene: TRBV9
j_gene: TRBJ2-7
CDR3aa: ASSLDQPETRY

v_gene: TRBV4-1
j_gene: TRBJ2-1
CDR3aa: ASSPIMTGGYNEQF

v_gene: TRBV20-1
j_gene: TRBJ2-5
CDR3aa: SAHKTDQETQY

v_gene: TRBV11-2
j_gene: TRBJ2-5
CDR3aa: ASSPLAGTYNERY

v_gene: TRBV4-1
j_gene: TRBJ2-1
CDR3aa: ASSPRLVGDYNEQF

v_gene: TRBV5-1
j_gene: TRBJ2-3
CDR3aa: ASSLEVLTPDTQY

v_gene: TRBV20-1
j_gene: TRBJ2-5
CDR3aa: SARVREGGVSNEQY

v_gene: TRBV5-6
j_gene: TRBJ2-7
CDR3aa: ASSSGHTTYEQY

v_gene: TRBV12-3/TRBV12-4
j_gene: TRBJ2-4
CDR3aa: ASSSEQGAKNIQY

v_gene: TRBV6-1
j_gene: TRBJ2-7
CDR3aa: ASIGGLPYEQY

v_gene: TRBV5-5
j_gene: TRBJ1-2
CDR3aa: ASSAGFPLYGYT

v_gene: TRBV4-1
j_gene: TRBJ2-7
CDR3aa: ASSQGPGGASYEQY